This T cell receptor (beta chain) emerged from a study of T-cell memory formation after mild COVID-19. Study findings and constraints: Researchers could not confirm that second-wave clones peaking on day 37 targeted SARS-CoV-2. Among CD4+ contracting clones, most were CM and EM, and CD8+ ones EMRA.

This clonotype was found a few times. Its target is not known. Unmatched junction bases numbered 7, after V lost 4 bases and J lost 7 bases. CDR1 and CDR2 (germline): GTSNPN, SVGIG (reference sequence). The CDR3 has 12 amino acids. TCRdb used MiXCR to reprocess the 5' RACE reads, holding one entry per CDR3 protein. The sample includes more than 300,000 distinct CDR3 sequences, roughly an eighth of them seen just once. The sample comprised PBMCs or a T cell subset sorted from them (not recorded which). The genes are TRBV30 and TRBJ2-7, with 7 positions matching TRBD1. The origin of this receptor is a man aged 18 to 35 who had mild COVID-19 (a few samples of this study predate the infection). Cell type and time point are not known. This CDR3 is CAWTQTGVEQYF. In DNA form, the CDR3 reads TGTGCCTGGACCCAAACAGGGGTTGAGCAGTACTTC.